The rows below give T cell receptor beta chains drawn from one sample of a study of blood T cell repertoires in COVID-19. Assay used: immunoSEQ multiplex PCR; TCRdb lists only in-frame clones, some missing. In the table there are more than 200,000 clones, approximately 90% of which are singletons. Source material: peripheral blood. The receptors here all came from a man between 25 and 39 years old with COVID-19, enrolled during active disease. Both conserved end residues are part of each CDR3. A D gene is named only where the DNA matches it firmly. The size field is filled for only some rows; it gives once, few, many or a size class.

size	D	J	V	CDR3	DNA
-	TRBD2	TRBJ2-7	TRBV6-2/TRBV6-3	CASSYGAGGIYEQYF	TGTGCCAGCAGTTACGGAGCGGGAGGGATTTACGAGCAGTACTTC
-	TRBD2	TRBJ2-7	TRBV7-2	CASSLVAGGTYEQYF	TGTGCCAGCAGCTTAGTAGCGGGAGGAACCTACGAGCAGTACTTC
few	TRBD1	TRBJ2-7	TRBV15	CATSRDRARSYEQYF	TGTGCCACCAGCAGGGACAGGGCGCGCTCCTACGAGCAGTACTTC
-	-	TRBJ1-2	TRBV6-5	CASSYIANYGYTF	TGTGCCAGCAGTTATATTGCTAACTATGGCTACACCTTC
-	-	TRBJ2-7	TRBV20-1	CSASRLDGNEQYF	TGCAGTGCTAGTCGACTAGATGGCAACGAGCAGTACTTC
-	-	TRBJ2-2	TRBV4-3	CASSYSTNTGELFF	TGCGCCAGCAGCTACAGCACGAACACCGGGGAGCTGTTTTTT
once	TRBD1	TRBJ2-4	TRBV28	CASSLGQGPRAKNIQYF	TGTGCCAGCAGCTTGGGACAGGGGCCAAGGGCCAAAAACATTCAGTACTTC
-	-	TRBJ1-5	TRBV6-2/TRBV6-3	CASSRPPGQPQHF	TGTGCCAGCAGTAGGCCCCCGGGACAGCCCCAGCATTTT
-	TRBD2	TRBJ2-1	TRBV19	CASSNPGLAGGVKNKQFF	TGTGCCAGTAGTAATCCGGGACTAGCGGGGGGGGTCAAAAACAAGCAGTTCTTC
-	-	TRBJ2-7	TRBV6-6	CASNRVFLDEQYF	TGTGCCAGCAACAGGGTGTTTCTCGACGAGCAGTACTTC
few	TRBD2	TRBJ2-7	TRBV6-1	CASSELAGGHEQYF	TGTGCCAGCAGTGAACTAGCGGGGGGGCACGAGCAGTACTTC
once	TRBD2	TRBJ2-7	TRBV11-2	CASSSLTPLAEAYEQYF	TGTGCCAGCAGCTCGCTCACCCCACTAGCGGAAGCCTACGAGCAGTACTTC
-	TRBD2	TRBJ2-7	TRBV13	CASRLRLAGGPYEQYF	TGTGCCAGCAGACTCCGACTAGCGGGAGGGCCCTACGAGCAGTACTTC
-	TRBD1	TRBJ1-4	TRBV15	CATSRDRGATNEKLFF	TGTGCCACCAGCAGGGACAGGGGGGCAACTAATGAAAAACTGTTTTTT
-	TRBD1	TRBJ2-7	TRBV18	CASSPTLGTGSSYEQYF	TGTGCCAGCTCACCAACACTAGGGACAGGGAGCTCCTACGAGCAGTACTTC
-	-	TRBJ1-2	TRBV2	CASSGTYYGYTF	TGTGCCAGCAGTGGGACATACTATGGCTACACCTTC
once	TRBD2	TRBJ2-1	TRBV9	CASSDTSGRFNEQFF	TGTGCCAGCAGCGATACTAGCGGGAGGTTCAATGAGCAGTTCTTC
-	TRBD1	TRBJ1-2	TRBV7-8	CASSLAQGAMNYGYTF	TGTGCCAGCAGCTTAGCGCAGGGGGCTATGAACTATGGCTACACCTTC
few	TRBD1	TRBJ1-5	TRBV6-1	CASSEDTGGFQPQHF	TGTGCCAGCAGTGAAGATACAGGGGGGTTCCAGCCCCAGCATTTT
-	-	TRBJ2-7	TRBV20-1	CSALNYEQYF	TGCAGTGCCCTTAACTACGAGCAGTACTTC
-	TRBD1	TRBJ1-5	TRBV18	CASSGQGASNQPQHF	TGTGCCAGCTCAGGACAGGGGGCGAGCAATCAGCCCCAGCATTTT
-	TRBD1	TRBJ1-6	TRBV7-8	CASSLGTGASSYNSPLHF	TGTGCCAGCAGCTTAGGGACAGGGGCGAGCTCCTATAATTCACCCCTCCACTTT
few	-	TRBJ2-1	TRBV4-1	CASSPPWRDLYNEQFF	TGCGCCAGCAGCCCCCCCTGGCGGGACCTCTACAATGAGCAGTTCTTC
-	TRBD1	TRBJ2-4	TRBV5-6	CASSIGQGVNIQYF	TGTGCCAGCAGCATCGGACAGGGCGTCAACATTCAGTACTTC
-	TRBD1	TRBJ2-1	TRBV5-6	CASSPGTGSSQFF	TGTGCCAGCAGCCCGGGGACAGGTTCGTCGCAGTTCTTC
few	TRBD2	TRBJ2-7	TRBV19	CASSIGGTTLYEQYF	TGTGCCAGTAGTATAGGCGGGACTACCTTGTACGAGCAGTACTTC
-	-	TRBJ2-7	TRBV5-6	CASSTRFPYEQYF	TGTGCCAGCTCCACGAGGTTCCCCTACGAGCAGTACTTC
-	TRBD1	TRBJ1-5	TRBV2	CASLDREVTSNQPQHF	TGTGCCAGCTTGGACAGGGAGGTTACGAGCAATCAGCCCCAGCATTTT
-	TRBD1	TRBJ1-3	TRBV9	CASSAQRDSMFFSGNTIYF	TGTGCCAGCAGCGCACAACGGGACAGCATGTTCTTCTCTGGAAACACCATATATTTT
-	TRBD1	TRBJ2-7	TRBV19	CASSPGTGYEQYF	TGTGCCAGTAGTCCCGGGACAGGGTACGAGCAGTACTTC
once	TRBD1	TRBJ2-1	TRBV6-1	CASSEKWDRVGNEQFF	TGTGCCAGCAGTGAAAAGTGGGACAGGGTAGGCAATGAGCAGTTCTTC
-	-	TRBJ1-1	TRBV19	CASSIDGRMNTEAFF	TGTGCCAGTAGTATAGACGGCAGGATGAACACTGAAGCTTTCTTT
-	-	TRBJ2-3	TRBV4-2	CASSQDPGADTQYF	TGTGCCAGCAGCCAAGATCCAGGGGCAGATACGCAGTATTTT
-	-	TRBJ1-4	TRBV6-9	CASSSRGGGEKLFF	TGTGCCAGCAGTTCCCGAGGTGGAGGTGAAAAACTGTTTTTT
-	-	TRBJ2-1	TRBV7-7	CASSLEIQANEQFF	TGTGCCAGCAGCTTAGAAATACAGGCGAATGAGCAGTTCTTC
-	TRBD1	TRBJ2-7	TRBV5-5	CASSLSTGSYEQYF	TGTGCCAGCAGCCTCTCGACAGGGAGCTACGAGCAGTACTTC
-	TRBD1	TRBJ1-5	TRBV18	CASSPRDRGRNQPQHF	TGTGCCAGCTCACCTCGGGACAGGGGAAGAAATCAGCCCCAGCATTTT
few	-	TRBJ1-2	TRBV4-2	CASSPTGGSEGYTF	TGTGCCAGCAGCCCAACAGGAGGGAGTGAGGGCTACACCTTC
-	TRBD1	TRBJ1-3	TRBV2	CASSRSGQPYSGNTIYF	TGTGCCAGCAGTAGATCGGGACAGCCATACTCTGGAAACACCATATATTTT
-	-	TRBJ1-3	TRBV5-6	CASSLGGREGNTIYF	TGTGCCAGCAGCTTGGGAGGCAGGGAAGGAAACACCATATATTTT
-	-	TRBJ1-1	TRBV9	CASSEGLTSPKDSEAFF	TGTGCCAGCAGCGAGGGCCTCACCTCCCCGAAGGACTCTGAAGCTTTCTTT
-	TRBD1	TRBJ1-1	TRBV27	CASSKTGGGTEAFF	TGTGCCAGCAGTAAAACAGGGGGTGGCACTGAAGCTTTCTTT
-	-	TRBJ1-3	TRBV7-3	CASSLSGPRGVSGNTIYF	TGTGCCAGCAGCTTAAGCGGTCCCAGGGGAGTCTCTGGAAACACCATATATTTT
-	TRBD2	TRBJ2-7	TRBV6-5	CASSYLAGVNEQYF	TGTGCCAGCAGTTACCTAGCGGGAGTAAACGAGCAGTACTTC
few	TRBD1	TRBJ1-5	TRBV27	CASSWDRDQPQHF	TGTGCCAGCAGTTGGGACAGGGACCAGCCCCAGCATTTT
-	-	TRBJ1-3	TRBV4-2	CASSQVPNSGNTIYF	TGTGCCAGCAGCCAAGTTCCAAACTCTGGAAACACCATATATTTT
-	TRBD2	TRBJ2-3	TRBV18	CASSPVPGTSGDSTDTQYF	TGTGCCAGCTCACCAGTTCCCGGGACTAGCGGGGATAGCACAGATACGCAGTATTTT
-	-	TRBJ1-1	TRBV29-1	CSVEKQDPEAFF	TGCAGCGTTGAGAAACAGGATCCTGAAGCTTTCTTT
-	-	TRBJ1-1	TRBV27	CASIRPGTLNTEAFF	TGTGCCAGCATTCGTCCCGGGACATTGAACACTGAAGCTTTCTTT
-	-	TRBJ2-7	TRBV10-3	CAISDRGGEQYF	TGTGCCATCAGTGACAGGGGTGGTGAGCAGTACTTC
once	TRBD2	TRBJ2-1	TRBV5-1	CASSSKTSLYNEQFF	TGCGCCAGCAGCTCGAAGACTAGCCTCTACAATGAGCAGTTCTTC